This TCR beta chain was identified during a study of shared clonotypes between healthy human individuals. On the study more broadly: The cohort had two women and three men, ages 18 to 49. Findings of the study overall: Blood alone was sampled, and tissue repertoires likely differ.

As to this clone: Its cognate antigen is unknown.

Per germline, CDR1 MGHDK and CDR2 SYGVNS. The trim removed 7 bases at V and 6 bases at J, leaving 11 bases unmatched. The CDR3 has 14 amino acids. Sequenced by immunoSEQ multiplex PCR; TCRdb stores in-frame clones only, minus some. The sample contains 450,000 or so clones, roughly four fifths of which appear only once. When samples were unsorted, tens of millions of PBMCs were used for genomic DNA. The chain recombines TRBV25-1 with TRBJ1-2, with TRBD1 matching over 7 bases. This receptor was taken from a woman aged 40 to 50 in good health. Some clones in this sample may be carry-over from other donors' samples. The material sequenced was PBMCs. The CDR3 sequence is CASTNHRGSDGYTF. DNA for the CDR3: TGTGCCAGCACCAACCACAGGGGTTCCGATGGCTACACCTTC.